This TCR beta chain emerged from a study of cytomegalovirus exposure and HLA in healthy donors. Germline values: CDR1 SGHTA, CDR2 FQGNSA. CDR3 length: 15 amino acids. V dropped 5 bases and J dropped 4 bases, with 15 bases sitting between them. It was with 60 Vbeta and 13 Jbeta primers that the PCR ran. Using immunoSEQ multiplex PCR, the repertoire was profiled, and TCRdb retains in-frame clones only, with some absent. The sample has about 220,000 clones, around four fifths seen once. Note on this clone: Its antigen is still unknown.

Overall study findings and caveats: The study listed some 160 cytomegalovirus-associated TCR beta chains.

V usage is TRBV7-2 and J usage is TRBJ1-5; D is perhaps TRBD1 (6 bases). The sequence was collected from a boy younger than 10 in good health and CMV-seronegative. The sequenced sample consisted of PBMCs. The CDR3 coding sequence is TGTGCCAGCAGCAGAACAGGGATTGTTAATCAGCCCCAGCATTTT. Translating it yields CASSRTGIVNQPQHF.